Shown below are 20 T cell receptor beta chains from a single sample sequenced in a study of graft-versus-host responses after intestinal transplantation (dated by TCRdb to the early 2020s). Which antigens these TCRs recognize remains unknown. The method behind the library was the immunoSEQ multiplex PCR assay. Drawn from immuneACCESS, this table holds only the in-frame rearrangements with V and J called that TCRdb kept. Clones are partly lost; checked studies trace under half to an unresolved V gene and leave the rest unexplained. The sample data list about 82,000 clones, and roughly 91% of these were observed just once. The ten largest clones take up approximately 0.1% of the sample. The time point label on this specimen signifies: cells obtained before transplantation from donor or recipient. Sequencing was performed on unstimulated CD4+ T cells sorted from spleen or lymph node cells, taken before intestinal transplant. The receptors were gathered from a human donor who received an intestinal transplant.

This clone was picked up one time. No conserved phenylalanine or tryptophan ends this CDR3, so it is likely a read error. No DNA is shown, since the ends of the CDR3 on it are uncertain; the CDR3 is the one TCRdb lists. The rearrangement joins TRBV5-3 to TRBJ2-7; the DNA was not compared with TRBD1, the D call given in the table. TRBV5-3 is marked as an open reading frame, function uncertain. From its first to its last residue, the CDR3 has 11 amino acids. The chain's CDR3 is CARRKNRGSPS.

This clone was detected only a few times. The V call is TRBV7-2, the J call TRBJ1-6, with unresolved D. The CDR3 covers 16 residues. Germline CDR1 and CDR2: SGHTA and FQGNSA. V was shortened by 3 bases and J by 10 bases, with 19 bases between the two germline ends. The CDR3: CASSFYGGGIASPLHF. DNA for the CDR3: TGTGCCAGCAGCTTCTACGGCGGAGGGATAGCCTCACCCCTCCACTTT.

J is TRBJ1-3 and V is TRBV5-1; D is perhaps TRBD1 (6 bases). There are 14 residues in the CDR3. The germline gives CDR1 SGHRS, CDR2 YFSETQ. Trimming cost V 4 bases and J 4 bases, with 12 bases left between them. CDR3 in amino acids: CASSPGDGGNTIYF. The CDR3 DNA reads TGCGCCAGCAGCCCAGGGGACGGAGGAAACACCATATATTTT.

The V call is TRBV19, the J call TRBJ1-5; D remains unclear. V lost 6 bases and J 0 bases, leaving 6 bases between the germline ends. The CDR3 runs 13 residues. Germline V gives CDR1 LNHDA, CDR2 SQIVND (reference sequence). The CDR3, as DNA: TGTGCCAGTAGCCCACATAGCAATCAGCCCCAGCATTTT. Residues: CASSPHSNQPQHF.

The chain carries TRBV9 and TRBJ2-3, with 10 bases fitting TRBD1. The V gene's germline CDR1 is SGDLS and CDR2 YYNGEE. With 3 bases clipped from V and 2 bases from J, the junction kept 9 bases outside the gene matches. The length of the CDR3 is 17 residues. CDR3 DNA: TGTGCCAGCAGCGGGACAGGGGGAATCCTTATCACAGATACGCAGTATTTT. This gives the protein CASSGTGGILITDTQYF.

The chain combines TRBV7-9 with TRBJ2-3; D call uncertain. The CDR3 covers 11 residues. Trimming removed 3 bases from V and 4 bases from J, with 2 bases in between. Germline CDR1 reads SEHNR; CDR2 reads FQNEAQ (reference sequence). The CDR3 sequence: CASSFADTQYF. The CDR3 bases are TGTGCCAGCAGCTTCGCAGATACGCAGTATTTT.

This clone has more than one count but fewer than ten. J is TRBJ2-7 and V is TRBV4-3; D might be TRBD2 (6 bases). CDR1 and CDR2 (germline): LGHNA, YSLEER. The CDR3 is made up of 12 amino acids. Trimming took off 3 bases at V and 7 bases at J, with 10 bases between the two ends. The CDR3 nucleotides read TGCGCCAGCAGCCAGACCCGGGAGGAGCAGTACTTC. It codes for CASSQTREEQYF.

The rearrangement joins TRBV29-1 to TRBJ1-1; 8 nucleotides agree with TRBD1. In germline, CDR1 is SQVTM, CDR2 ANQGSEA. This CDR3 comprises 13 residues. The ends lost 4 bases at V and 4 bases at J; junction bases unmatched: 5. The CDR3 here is CSVGQGMSTEAFF. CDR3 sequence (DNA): TGCAGCGTTGGACAGGGGATGAGCACTGAAGCTTTCTTT.

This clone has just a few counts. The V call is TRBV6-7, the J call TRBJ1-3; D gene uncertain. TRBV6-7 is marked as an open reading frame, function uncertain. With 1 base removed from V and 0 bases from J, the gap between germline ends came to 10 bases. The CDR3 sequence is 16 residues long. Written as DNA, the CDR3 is TGTGCCAGCAGTTACTGCCGAGGTAGCTCTGGAAACACCATATATTTT. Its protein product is CASSYCRGSSGNTIYF.

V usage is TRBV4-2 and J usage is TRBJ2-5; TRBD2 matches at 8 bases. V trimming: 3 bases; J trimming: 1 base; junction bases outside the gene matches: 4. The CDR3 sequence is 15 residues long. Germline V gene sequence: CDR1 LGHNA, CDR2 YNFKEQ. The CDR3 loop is CASSHYTSGQETQYF. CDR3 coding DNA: TGTGCCAGCAGCCACTATACTAGCGGCCAAGAGACCCAGTACTTC.

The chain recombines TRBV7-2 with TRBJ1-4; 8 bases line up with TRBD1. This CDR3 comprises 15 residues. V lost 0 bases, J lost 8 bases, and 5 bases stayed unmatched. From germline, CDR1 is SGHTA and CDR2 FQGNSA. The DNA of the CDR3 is TGTGCCAGCAGCTTAGCTGACAGGGGTGACGAAAAACTGTTTTTT. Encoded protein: CASSLADRGDEKLFF.

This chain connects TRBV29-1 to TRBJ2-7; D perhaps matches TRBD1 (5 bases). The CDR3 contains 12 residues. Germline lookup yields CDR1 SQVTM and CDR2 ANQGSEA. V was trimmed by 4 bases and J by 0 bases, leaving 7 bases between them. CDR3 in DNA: TGCAGCGTTGGACAGAGCTCCTACGAGCAGTACTTC. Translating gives CSVGQSSYEQYF.

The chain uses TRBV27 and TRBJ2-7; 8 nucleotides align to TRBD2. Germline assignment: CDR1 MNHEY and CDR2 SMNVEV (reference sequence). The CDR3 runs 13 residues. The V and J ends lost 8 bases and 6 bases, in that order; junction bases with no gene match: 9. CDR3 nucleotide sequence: TGTGCCAGCGGGGCTCGGGGGGGTGGCGAGCAGTACTTC. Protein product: CASGARGGGEQYF.

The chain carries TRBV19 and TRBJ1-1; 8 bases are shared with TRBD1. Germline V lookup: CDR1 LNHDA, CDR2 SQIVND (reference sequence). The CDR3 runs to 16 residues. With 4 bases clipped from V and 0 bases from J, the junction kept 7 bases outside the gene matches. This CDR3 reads CASSTPTGAMNTEAFF. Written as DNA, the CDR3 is TGTGCCAGTAGTACCCCGACAGGGGCCATGAACACTGAAGCTTTCTTT.

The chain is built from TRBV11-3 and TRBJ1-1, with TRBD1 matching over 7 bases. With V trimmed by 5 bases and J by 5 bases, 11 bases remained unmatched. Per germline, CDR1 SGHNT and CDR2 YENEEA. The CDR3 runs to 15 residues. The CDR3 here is CASSQSQGGTTEAFF. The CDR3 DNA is TGTGCCAGCAGCCAGAGCCAGGGGGGAACGACTGAAGCTTTCTTT. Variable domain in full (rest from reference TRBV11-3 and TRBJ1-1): EAGVVQSPRYKIIEKKQPVAFWCNPISGHNTLYWYLQNLGQGPELLIRYENEEAVDDSQLPKDRFSAERLKGVDSTLKIQPAELGDSAVYLCASSQSQGGTTEAFFGQGTRLTVV.

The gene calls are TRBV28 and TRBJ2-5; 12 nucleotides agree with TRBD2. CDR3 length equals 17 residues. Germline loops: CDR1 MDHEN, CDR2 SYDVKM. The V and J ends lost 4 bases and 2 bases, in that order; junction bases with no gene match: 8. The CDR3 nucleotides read TGTGCCAGCAGTTCACCTAGCGGGGGGGCCCTACAAGAGACCCAGTACTTC. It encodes CASSSPSGGALQETQYF.

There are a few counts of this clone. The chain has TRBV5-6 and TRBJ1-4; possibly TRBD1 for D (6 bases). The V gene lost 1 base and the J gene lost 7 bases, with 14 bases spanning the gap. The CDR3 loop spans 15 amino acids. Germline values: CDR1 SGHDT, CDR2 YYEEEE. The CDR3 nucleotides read TGTGCCAGCAGCTTGAGCGGGGGCGCCAGTGAAAAACTGTTTTTT. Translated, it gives CASSLSGGASEKLFF.

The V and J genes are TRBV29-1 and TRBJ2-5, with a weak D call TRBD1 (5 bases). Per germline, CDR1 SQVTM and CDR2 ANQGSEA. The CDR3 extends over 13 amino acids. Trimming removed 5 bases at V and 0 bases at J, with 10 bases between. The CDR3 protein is CSVIRAYQETQYF. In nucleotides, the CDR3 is TGCAGCGTTATCAGGGCGTACCAAGAGACCCAGTACTTC.

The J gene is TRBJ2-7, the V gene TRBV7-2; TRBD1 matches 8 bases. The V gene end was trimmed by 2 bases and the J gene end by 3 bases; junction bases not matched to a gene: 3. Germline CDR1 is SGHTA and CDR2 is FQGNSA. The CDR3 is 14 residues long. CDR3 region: CASSLSGGVYEQYF. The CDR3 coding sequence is TGTGCCAGCAGCTTATCAGGGGGCGTCTACGAGCAGTACTTC.

The CDR3 DNA sequence: TGCAGCGTCAGGGGACCGGTGACAGGGGGCACAGATACGCAGTATTTT. Translated, it gives CSVRGPVTGGTDTQYF. The chain carries TRBV29-1 and TRBJ2-3; 8 nucleotides match TRBD1. Germline V CDR1 and CDR2: SQVTM, ANQGSEA. The CDR3 has 16 amino acids. V shed 6 bases, J shed 1 base, and the junction held 12 bases outside the gene matches.